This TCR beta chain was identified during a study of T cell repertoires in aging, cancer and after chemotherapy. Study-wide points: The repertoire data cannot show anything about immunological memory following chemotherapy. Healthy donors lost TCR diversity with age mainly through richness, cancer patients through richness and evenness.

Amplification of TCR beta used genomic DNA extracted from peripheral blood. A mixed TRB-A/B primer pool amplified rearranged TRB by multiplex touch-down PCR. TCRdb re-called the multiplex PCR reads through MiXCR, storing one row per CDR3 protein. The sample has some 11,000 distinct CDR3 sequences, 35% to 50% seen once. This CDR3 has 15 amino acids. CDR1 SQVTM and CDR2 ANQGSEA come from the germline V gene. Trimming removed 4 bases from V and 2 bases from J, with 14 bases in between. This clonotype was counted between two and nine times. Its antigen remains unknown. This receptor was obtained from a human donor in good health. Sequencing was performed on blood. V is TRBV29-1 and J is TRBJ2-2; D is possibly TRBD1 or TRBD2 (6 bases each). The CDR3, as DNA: TGCAGCGTTGGGGGGCGGGATATCAACACCGGGGAGCTGTTTTTT. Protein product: CSVGGRDINTGELFF.